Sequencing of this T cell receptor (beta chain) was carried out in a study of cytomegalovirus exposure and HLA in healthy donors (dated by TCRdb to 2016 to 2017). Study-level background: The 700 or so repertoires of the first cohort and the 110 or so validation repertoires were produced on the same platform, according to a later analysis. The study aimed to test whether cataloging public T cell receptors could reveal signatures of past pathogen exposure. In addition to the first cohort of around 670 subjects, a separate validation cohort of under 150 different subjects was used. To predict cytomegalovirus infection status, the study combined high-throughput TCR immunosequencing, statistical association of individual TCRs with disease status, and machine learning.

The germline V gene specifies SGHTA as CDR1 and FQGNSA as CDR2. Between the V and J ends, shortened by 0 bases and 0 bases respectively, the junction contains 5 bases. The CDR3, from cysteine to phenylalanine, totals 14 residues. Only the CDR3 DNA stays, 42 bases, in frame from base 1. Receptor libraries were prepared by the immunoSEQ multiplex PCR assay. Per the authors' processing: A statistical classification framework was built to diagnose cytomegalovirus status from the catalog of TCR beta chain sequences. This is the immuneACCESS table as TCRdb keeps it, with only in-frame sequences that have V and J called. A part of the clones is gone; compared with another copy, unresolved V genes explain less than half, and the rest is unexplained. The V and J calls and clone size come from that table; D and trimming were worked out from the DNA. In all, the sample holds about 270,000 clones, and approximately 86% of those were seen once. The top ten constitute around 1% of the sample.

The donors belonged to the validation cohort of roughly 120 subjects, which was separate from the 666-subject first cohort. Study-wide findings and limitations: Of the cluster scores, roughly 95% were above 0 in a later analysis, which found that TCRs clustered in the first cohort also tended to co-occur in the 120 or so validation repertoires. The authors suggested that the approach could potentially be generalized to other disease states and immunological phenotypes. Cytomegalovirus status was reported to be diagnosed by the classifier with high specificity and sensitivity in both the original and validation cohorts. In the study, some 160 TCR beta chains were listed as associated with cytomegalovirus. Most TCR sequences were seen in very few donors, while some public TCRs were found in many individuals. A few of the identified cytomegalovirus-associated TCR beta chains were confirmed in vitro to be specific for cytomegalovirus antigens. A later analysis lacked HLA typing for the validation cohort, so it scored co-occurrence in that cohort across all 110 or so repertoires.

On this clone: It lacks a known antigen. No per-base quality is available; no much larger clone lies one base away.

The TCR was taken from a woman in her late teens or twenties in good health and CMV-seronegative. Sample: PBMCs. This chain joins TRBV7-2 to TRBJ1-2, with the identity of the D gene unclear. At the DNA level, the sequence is TGTGCCAGCAGCTTAGCGGGCGCTAACTATGGCTACACCTTC. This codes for CASSLAGANYGYTF.